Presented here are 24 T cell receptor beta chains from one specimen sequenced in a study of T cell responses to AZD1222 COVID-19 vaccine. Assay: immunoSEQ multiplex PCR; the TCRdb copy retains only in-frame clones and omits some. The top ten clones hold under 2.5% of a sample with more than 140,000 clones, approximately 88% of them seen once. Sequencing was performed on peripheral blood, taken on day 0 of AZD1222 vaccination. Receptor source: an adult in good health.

The CDR3 DNA reads TGTGCCACCAGTGATTTAGCGACAGGACCTGAAGCTTTCTTT. It is translated as CATSDLATGPEAFF. This chain joins TRBV24-1 and TRBJ1-1; D is perhaps TRBD1 (6 bases). Germline lookup yields CDR1 KGHDR and CDR2 SFDVKD. V lost 1 base, J lost 6 bases, and 11 bases lay in between. This CDR3 contains 14 residues.

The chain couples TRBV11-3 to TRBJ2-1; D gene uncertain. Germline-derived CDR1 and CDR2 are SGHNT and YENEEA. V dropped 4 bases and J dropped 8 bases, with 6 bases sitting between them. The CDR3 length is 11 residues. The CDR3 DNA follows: TGTGCCAGCAGCTCCCGGCATGAGCAGTTCTTC. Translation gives CASSSRHEQFF.

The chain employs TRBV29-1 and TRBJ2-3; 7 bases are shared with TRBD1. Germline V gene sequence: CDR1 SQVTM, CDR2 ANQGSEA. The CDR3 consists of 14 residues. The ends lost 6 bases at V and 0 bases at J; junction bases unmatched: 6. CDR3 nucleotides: TGCAGCGTACAGGGGCAGGGTAGCACAGATACGCAGTATTTT. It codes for CSVQGQGSTDTQYF.

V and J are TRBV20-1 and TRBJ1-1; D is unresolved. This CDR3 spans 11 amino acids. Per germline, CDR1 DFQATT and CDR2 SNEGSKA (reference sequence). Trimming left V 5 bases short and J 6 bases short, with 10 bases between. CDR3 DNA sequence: TGCAGTGCTGAGGCAGCCCCTGAAGCTTTCTTT. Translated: CSAEAAPEAFF.

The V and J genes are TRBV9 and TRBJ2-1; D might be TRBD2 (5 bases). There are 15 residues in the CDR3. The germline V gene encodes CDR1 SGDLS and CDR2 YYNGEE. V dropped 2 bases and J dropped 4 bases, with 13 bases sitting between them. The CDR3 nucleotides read TGTGCCAGCAGCGTTGGGGAGTTCGAGTACAATGAGCAGTTCTTC. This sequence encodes CASSVGEFEYNEQFF.

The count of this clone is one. The CDR3 sequence: CAWMVAAEAFF. The CDR3 region has the DNA TGTGCCTGGATGGTAGCAGCTGAAGCTTTCTTT. The V gene is TRBV30, the J gene TRBJ1-1, with unresolved D. CDR1 and CDR2 from the germline V gene are GTSNPN and SVGIG (reference sequence). V was pared by 4 bases and J by 6 bases, with 9 bases between. This CDR3 is built from 11 residues.

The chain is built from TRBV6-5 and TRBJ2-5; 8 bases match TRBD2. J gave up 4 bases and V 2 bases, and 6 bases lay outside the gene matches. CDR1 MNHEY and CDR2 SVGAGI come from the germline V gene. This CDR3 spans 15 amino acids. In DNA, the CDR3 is TGTGCCAGCAGTTACGGGAGCGGGAGATCAGAGACCCAGTACTTC. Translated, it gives CASSYGSGRSETQYF.

Here the CDR3 reads CASRWTGDTGELFF. The CDR3 DNA is TGTGCCAGCAGGTGGACAGGAGACACCGGGGAGCTGTTTTTT. V gene TRBV27 combines with J gene TRBJ2-2; 7 bases are a match to TRBD1. V shed 6 bases, J shed 3 bases, and the junction held 4 bases outside the gene matches. From germline, CDR1 is MNHEY and CDR2 SMNVEV (reference sequence). The CDR3 consists of 14 residues.

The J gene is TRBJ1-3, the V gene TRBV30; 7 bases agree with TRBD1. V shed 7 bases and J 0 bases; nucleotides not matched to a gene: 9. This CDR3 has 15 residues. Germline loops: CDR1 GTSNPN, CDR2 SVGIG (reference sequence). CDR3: CASQQGSSSGNTIYF. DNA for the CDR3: TGTGCCTCACAACAGGGGAGCAGCTCTGGAAACACCATATATTTT.

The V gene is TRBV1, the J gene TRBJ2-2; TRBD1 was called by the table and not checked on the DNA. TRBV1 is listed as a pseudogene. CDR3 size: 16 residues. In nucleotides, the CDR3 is TGCACCAGCAGCCCCCTCCCCCAGGGAAAGTTCGGGGAGCTGTTTTTT. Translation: CTSSPLPQGKFGELFF.

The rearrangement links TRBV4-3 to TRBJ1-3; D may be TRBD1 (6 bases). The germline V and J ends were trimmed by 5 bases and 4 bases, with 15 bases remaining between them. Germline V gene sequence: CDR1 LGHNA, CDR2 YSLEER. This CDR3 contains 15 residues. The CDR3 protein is CASSSGGRAGNTIYF. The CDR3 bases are TGCGCCAGCAGCTCGGGGGGCAGGGCCGGAAACACCATATATTTT.

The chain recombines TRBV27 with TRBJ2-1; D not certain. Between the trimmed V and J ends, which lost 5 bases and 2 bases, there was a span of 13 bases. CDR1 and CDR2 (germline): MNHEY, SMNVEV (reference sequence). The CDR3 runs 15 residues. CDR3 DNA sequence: TGTGCCAGCAGTCCCTGGGCCACAGCCTACAATGAGCAGTTCTTC. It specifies CASSPWATAYNEQFF.

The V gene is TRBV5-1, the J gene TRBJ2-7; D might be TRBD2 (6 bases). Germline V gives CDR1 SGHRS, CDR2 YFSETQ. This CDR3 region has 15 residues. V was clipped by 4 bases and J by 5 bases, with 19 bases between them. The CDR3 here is CASSRSVGSRNEQYF. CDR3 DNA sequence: TGCGCCAGCAGCCGGTCGGTCGGGAGTCGGAACGAGCAGTACTTC.

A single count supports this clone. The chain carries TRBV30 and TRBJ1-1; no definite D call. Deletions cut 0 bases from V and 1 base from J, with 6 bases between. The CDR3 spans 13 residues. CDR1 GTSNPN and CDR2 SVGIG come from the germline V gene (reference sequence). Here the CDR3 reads CAWSVEGNTEAFF. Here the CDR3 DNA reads TGTGCCTGGAGTGTAGAAGGGAACACTGAAGCTTTCTTT.

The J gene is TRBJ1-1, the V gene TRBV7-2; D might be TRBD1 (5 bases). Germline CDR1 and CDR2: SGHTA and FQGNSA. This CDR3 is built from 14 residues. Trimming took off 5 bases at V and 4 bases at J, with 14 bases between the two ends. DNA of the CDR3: TGTGCCAGCAGCGTTCTAGTGGGGGGCACTGAAGCTTTCTTT. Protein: CASSVLVGGTEAFF.

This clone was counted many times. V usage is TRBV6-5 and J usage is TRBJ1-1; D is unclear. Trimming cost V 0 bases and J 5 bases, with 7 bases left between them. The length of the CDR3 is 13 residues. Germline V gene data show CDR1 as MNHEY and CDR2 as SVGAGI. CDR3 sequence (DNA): TGTGCCAGCAGTTACTCTGCGAGGACTGAAGCTTTCTTT. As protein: CASSYSARTEAFF.

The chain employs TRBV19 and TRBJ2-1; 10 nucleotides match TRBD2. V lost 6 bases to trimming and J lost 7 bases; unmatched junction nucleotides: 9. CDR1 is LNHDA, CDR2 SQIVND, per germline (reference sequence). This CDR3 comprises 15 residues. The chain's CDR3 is CASSRTGTSENEQFF. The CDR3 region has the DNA TGTGCCAGTAGCCGGACCGGGACTAGCGAGAATGAGCAGTTCTTC.

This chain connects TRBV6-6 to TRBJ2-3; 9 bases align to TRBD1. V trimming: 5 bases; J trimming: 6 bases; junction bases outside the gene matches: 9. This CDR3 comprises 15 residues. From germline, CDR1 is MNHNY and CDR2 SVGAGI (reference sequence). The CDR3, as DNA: TGTGCCAGCAGTACGGGGACAGGGAGTTTTGATACGCAGTATTTT. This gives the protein CASSTGTGSFDTQYF.

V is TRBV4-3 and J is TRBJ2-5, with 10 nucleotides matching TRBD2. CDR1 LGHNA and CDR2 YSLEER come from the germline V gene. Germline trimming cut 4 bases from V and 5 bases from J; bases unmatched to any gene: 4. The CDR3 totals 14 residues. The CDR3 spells CASSPTSGLETQYF. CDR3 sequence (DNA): TGCGCCAGCAGCCCGACTAGCGGGTTGGAGACCCAGTACTTC.

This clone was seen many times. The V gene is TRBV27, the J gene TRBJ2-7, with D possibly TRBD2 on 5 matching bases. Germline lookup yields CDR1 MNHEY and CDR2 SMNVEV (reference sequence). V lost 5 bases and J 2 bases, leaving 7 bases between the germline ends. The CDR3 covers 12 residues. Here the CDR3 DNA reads TGTGCCAGCAGTCCCGGGACCTACGAGCAGTACTTC. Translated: CASSPGTYEQYF.

CDR3 DNA sequence: TGTGCCAGCAGTTTATCACGGGGGAACACAGATACGCAGTATTTT. This sequence encodes CASSLSRGNTDTQYF. The gene calls are TRBV28 and TRBJ2-3; a weak D match, TRBD2 (6 bases). Germline V gene lookup returns CDR1 MDHEN and CDR2 SYDVKM. There are 15 residues in the CDR3. The V end lost 1 base, the J end lost 2 bases, and 10 bases lay between the germline ends.

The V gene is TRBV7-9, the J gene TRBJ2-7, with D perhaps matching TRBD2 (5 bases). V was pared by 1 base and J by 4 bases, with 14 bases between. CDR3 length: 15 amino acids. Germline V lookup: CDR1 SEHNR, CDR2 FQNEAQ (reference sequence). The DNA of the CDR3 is TGTGCCAGCAGCTTAGGTGGCGGGTCGACATACGAGCAGTACTTC. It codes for CASSLGGGSTYEQYF.

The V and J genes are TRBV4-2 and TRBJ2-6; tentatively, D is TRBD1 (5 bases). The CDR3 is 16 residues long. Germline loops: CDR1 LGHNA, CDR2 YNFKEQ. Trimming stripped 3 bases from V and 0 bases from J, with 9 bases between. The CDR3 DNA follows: TGTGCCAGCAGCCAGGACGACAGCTCTGGGGCCAACGTCCTGACTTTC. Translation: CASSQDDSSGANVLTF.

CDR3 DNA: TGTGCCAGCAGTGACTCGCTAGCGGGAGAATACAATGAGCAGTTCTTC. This codes for CASSDSLAGEYNEQFF. This chain links TRBV6-4 with TRBJ2-1; 10 bases map to TRBD2. Germline CDR1 reads MRHNA; CDR2 reads SNTAGT. The CDR3 extends over 16 amino acids. The V segment lost 0 bases and the J segment 4 bases; nucleotides outside the gene matches: 3.